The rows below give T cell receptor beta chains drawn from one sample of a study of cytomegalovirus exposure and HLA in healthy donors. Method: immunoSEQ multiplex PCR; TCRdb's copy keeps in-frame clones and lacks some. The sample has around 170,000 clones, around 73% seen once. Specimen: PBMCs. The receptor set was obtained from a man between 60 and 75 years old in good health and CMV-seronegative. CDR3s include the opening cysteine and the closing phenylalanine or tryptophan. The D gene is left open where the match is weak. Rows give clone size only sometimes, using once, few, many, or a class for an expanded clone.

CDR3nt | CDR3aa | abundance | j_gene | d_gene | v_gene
TGTGCCATCAGTGACGGTCAGGCGAACACTGAAGCTTTCTTT | CAISDGQANTEAFF | - | TRBJ1-1 | - | TRBV10-3
TGTGCCAGCAACAGAGCGGGAGGGAGGTATGAGCAGTTCTTC | CASNRAGGRYEQFF | - | TRBJ2-1 | TRBD2 | TRBV16
TGTGCCAGCAGTCCCGGACACTCACCCCTCCACTTT | CASSPGHSPLHF | - | TRBJ1-6 | - | TRBV27
TGTGCCAGCAGCTTAGAGTGGTACGGGGATGAGCAGTTCTTC | CASSLEWYGDEQFF | - | TRBJ2-1 | - | TRBV7-6
TGTGCCAGCTGGAGGGCAGGGGGCTTTGACGAGCAGTACTTC | CASWRAGGFDEQYF | - | TRBJ2-7 | TRBD1 | TRBV6-1
TGCGCCAGCAGCCAAGACAGAACATATGGCTACACCTTC | CASSQDRTYGYTF | few | TRBJ1-2 | - | TRBV4-3
TGTGCCAGCAGCCTGGGACAGTCAAGCTCCTACGAGCAGTACTTC | CASSLGQSSSYEQYF | - | TRBJ2-7 | TRBD1 | TRBV5-5
TGTGCCAGCAGCTTAACGGACACTGAAGCTTTCTTT | CASSLTDTEAFF | - | TRBJ1-1 | - | TRBV7-8
TGTGCCAGCAGTCTCGCGAGAGGGTGGGGGGACGCCGGGGAGCTGTTTTTT | CASSLARGWGDAGELFF | - | TRBJ2-2 | - | TRBV5-4
TGCAGCGCCAGACTAGCGGGGTTGGGTGAGCAGTTCTTC | CSARLAGLGEQFF | - | TRBJ2-1 | TRBD2 | TRBV29-1
TGTGCCAGCGGGAGTCAGGGGTTTTACAATGAGCAGTTCTTC | CASGSQGFYNEQFF | - | TRBJ2-1 | - | TRBV6-1
TGTGCCAGCAGCGCCGACAGAGTGAACACTGAAGCTTTCTTT | CASSADRVNTEAFF | few | TRBJ1-1 | - | TRBV7-9
TGTGCCAGCAGCTTGGTAGGGACAGGATTATTCGAGCAGTACTTC | CASSLVGTGLFEQYF | - | TRBJ2-7 | TRBD1 | TRBV5-5
TGTGCCAGCAGCTCCCAGGGAACGGAATCACCCCTCCACTTT | CASSSQGTESPLHF | - | TRBJ1-6 | - | TRBV5-4
TGCGCCAGCAGCCAAGAACAGGGACGGTGGAACACTGAAGCTTTCTTT | CASSQEQGRWNTEAFF | - | TRBJ1-1 | - | TRBV4-1
TGTGCCAGCAGCACGACAGGGGGGATCTACAATGAGCAGTTCTTC | CASSTTGGIYNEQFF | - | TRBJ2-1 | TRBD1 | TRBV7-9
TGCATCGTCGGGGGGACAGATACGCAGTATTTT | CIVGGTDTQYF | - | TRBJ2-3 | TRBD2 | TRBV10-3
TGTGCCAGCAGCCCACAGGGGGATTCACCCCTCCACTTT | CASSPQGDSPLHF | few | TRBJ1-6 | TRBD1 | TRBV7-9
TGTGCCAGCAGTAACAGGGGGATCTCCTACGAGCAGTACTTC | CASSNRGISYEQYF | - | TRBJ2-7 | TRBD1 | TRBV6-5
TGCAGCGAAATATCGACAGGAGTAGATGGCTACACCTTC | CSEISTGVDGYTF | - | TRBJ1-2 | - | TRBV29-1
TGCAGCGTTAACGCAGGGAGGCGGAACACTGAAGCTTTCTTT | CSVNAGRRNTEAFF | - | TRBJ1-1 | - | TRBV29-1